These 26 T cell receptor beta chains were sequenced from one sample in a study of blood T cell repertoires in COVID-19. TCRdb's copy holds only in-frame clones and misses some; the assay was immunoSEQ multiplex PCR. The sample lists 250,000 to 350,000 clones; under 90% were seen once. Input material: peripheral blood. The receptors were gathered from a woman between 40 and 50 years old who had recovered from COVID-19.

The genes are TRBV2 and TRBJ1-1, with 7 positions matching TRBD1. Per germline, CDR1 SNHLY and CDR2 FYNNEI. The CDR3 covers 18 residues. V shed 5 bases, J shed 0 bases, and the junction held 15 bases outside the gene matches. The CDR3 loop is CASSNLQGFRGMNTEAFF. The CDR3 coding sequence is TGTGCCAGCAGTAACTTACAGGGGTTCAGGGGCATGAACACTGAAGCTTTCTTT.

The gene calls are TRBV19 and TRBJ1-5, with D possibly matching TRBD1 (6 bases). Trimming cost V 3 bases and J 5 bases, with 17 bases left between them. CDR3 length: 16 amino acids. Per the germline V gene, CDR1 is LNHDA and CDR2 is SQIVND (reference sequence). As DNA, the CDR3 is TGTGCCAGTAGTATCCCCACAGGGTTAGGTGATCAGCCCCAGCATTTT. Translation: CASSIPTGLGDQPQHF.

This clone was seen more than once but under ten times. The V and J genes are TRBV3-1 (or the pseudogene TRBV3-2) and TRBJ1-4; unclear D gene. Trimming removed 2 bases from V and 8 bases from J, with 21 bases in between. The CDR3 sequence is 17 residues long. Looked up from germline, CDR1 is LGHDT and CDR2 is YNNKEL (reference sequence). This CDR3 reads CASSQIEGFGLREKLFF. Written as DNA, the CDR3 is TGTGCCAGCAGCCAAATAGAGGGATTCGGGCTTAGGGAAAAACTGTTTTTT.

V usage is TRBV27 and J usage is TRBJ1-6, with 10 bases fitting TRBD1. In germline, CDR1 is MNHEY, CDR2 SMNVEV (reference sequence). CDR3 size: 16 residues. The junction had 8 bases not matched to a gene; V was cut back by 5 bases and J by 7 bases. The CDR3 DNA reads TGTGCCAGCAGTCTTACCCCGGGACAGGGGAATTCACCCCTCCACTTT. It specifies CASSLTPGQGNSPLHF.

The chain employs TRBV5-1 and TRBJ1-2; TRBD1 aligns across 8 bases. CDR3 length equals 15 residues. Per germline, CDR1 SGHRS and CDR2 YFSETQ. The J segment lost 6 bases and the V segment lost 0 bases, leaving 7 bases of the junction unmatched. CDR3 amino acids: CASSLGGQGVDGYTF. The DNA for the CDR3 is TGCGCCAGCAGCTTGGGCGGACAGGGCGTAGATGGCTACACCTTC.

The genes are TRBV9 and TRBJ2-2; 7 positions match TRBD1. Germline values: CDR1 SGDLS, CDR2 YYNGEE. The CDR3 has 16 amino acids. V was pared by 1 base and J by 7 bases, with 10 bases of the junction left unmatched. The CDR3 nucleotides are TGTGCCAGCAGCGTATTATGGGACAGCGGTTTCGGGGAGCTGTTTTTT. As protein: CASSVLWDSGFGELFF.

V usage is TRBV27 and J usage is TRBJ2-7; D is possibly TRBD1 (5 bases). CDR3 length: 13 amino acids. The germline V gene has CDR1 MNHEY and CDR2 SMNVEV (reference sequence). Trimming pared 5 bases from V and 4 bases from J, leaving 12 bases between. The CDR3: CASSLGALYEQYF. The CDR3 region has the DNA TGTGCCAGCAGTCTAGGGGCTTTATACGAGCAGTACTTC.

CDR3 nucleotides: TGTGCCAGCAGCGCACAGGGGCCGGGGTTGTCTGGGGCCAACGTCCTGACTTTC. This translates into CASSAQGPGLSGANVLTF. This rearrangement joins TRBV7-6 to TRBJ2-6, with 7 bases lining up with TRBD1. Germline CDR1 SGHVS, CDR2 FNYEAQ. The CDR3 spans 18 residues. The V and J ends lost 5 bases and 1 base, in that order; junction bases with no gene match: 11.

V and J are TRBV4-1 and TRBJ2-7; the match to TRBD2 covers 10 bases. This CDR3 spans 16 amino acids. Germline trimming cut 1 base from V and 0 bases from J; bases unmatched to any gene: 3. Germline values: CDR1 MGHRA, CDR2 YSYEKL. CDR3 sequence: CASSQVASGSSYEQYF. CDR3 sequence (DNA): TGCGCCAGCAGCCAAGTGGCTAGCGGGAGCTCCTACGAGCAGTACTTC.

The CDR3 nucleotides read TGTGCCAGCAGCGCTCATAGCGGGAGTGAGACCCAGTACTTC. Protein: CASSAHSGSETQYF. The V gene is TRBV11-2, the J gene TRBJ2-5; 9 bases align to TRBD2. The CDR3 is 14 residues long. In germline, CDR1 is SGHAT, CDR2 FQNNGV. Unmatched junction bases numbered 6, after V lost 5 bases and J lost 5 bases.

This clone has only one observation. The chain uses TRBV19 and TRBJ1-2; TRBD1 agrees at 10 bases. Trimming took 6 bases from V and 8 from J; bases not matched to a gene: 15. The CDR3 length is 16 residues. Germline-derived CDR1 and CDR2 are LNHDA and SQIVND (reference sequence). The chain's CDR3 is CASRRTGTGDPVGYTF. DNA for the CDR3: TGTGCCAGTAGGAGAACTGGGACAGGGGACCCCGTCGGCTACACCTTC.

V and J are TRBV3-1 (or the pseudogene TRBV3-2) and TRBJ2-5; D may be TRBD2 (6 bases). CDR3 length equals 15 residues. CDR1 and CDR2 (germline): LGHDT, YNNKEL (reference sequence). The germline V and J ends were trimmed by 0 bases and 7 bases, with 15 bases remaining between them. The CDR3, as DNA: TGTGCCAGCAGCCAAGAGGGAGGTCTGATGGCGACCCAGTACTTC. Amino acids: CASSQEGGLMATQYF.

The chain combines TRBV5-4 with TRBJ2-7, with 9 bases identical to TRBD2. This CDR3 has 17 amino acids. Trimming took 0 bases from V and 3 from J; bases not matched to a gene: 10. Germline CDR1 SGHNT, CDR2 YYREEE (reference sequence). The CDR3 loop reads CASSLGRAGGLNYEQYF. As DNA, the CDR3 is TGTGCCAGCAGCTTGGGTCGAGCGGGAGGCTTAAACTACGAGCAGTACTTC.

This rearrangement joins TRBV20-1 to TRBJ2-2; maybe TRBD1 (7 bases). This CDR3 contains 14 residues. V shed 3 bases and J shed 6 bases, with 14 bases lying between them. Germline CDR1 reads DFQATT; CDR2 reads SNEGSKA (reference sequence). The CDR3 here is CSASIQGRSGELFF. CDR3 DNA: TGCAGTGCTAGTATACAGGGGAGGTCCGGGGAGCTGTTTTTT.

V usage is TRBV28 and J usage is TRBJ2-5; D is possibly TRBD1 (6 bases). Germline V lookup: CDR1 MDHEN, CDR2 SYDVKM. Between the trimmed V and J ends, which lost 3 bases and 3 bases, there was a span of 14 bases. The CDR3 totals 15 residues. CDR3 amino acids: CASSFLLGAKETQYF. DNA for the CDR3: TGTGCCAGCAGTTTCCTCCTGGGGGCGAAAGAGACCCAGTACTTC.

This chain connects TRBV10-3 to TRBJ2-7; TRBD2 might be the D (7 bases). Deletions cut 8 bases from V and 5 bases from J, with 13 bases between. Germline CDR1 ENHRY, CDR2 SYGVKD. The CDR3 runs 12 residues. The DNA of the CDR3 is TGTGCCATCGGGGGGGCCCCAAACGAGCAGTACTTC. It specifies CAIGGAPNEQYF.

Here the CDR3 DNA reads TGTGCCTGGGCCCGGACACTAATGAACACTGAAGCTTTCTTT. Translation gives CAWARTLMNTEAFF. This chain links TRBV30 with TRBJ1-1; possible D gene TRBD1, 5 bases. V lost 5 bases, J lost 0 bases, and 13 bases lay in between. The CDR3 consists of 14 residues. Germline CDR1 and CDR2: GTSNPN and SVGIG (reference sequence).

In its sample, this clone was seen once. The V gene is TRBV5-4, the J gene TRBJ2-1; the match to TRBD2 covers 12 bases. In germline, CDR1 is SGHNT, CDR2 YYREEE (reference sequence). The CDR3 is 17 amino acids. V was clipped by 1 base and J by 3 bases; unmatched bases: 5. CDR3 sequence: CASSLTTSGRGYNEQFF. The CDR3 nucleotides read TGTGCCAGCAGCTTGACGACTAGCGGGAGAGGCTACAATGAGCAGTTCTTC. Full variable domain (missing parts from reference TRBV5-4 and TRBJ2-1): ETGVTQSPTHLIKTRGQQVTLRCSSQSGHNTVSWYQQALGQGPQFIFQYYREEENGRGNFPPRFSGLQFPNYSSELNVNALELDDSALYLCASSLTTSGRGYNEQFFGPGTRLTVL.

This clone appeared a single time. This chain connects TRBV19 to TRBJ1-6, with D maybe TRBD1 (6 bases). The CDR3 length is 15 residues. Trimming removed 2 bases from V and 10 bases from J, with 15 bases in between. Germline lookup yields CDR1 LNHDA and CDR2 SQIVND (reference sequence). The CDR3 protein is CASSIYTGIGSPLHF. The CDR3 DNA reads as TGTGCCAGTAGTATATATACAGGGATTGGATCACCCCTCCACTTT.

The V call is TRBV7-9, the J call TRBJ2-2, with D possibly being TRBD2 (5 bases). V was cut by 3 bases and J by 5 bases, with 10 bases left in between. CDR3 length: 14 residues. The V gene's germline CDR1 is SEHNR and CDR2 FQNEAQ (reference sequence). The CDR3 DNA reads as TGTGCCAGCAGCTTCGGCAGGACTACCGGGGAGCTGTTTTTT. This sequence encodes CASSFGRTTGELFF.

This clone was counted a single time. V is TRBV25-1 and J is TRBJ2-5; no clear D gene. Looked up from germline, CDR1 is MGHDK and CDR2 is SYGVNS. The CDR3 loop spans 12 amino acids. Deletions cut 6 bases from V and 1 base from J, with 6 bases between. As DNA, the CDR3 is TGTGCCAGCAGGGCCAGCCAAGAGACCCAGTACTTC. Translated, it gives CASRASQETQYF.

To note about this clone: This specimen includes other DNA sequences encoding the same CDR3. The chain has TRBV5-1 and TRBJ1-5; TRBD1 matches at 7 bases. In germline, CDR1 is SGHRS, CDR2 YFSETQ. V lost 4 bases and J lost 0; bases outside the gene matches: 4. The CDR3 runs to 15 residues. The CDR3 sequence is CASSPGDSSNQPQHF. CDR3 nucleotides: TGCGCCAGCAGCCCAGGGGACAGTAGCAATCAGCCCCAGCATTTT.

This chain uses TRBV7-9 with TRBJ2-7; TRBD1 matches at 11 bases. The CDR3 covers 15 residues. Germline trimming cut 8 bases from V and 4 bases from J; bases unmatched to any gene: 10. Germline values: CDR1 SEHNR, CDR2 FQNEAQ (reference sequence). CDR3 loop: CASGLTDRGPYEQYF. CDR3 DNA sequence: TGTGCCAGCGGATTGACGGACAGGGGGCCTTACGAGCAGTACTTC. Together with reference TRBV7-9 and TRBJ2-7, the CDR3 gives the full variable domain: DTGVSQNPRHKITKRGQNVTFRCDPISEHNRLYWYRQTLGQGPEFLTYFQNEAQLEKSRLLSDRFSAERPKGSFSTLEIQRTEQGDSAMYLCASGLTDRGPYEQYFGPGTRLTVT.

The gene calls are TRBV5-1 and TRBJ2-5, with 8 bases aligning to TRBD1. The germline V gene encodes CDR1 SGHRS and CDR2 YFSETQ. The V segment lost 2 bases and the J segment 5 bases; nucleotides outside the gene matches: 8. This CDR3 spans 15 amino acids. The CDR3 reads CASSLDRGGHETQYF. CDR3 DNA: TGCGCCAGCAGCTTAGACAGGGGAGGTCATGAGACCCAGTACTTC.

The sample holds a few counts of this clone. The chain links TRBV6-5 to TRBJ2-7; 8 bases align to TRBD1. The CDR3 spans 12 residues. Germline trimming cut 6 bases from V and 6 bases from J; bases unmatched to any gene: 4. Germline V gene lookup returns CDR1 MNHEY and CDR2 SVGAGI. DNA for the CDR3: TGTGCCAGCAGGCACGACAGGGGCGAGCAGTACTTC. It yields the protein CASRHDRGEQYF.

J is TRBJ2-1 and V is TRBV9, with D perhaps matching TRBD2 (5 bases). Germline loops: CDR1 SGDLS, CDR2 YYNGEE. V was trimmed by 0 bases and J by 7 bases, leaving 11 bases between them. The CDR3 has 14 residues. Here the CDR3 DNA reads TGTGCCAGCAGCGTAGGCGGGCCGAGTAATGAGCAGTTCTTC. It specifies CASSVGGPSNEQFF.